This T cell receptor (beta chain) emerged from a study of T-cell memory formation after mild COVID-19 (dated by TCRdb to about 2021). About the study as a whole: Most TCR sequence clusters were specific to one of the two donors. In a couple of donors, T-cell clones that expanded and contracted after mild COVID-19 were followed by sequencing TCRalpha and TCRbeta repertoires longitudinally. The cohort comprised two young, previously healthy adult volunteers, one female and one male.

What the research found in general, with its limitations: Whether the second-wave clones peaking on day 37 were SARS-CoV-2 specific was not confirmed. Some responding clones were detected in pre-infection memory, which suggested that pre-existing cross-reactive memory T cells had joined the SARS-CoV-2 response. Only a couple of mild cases were covered by the study, and larger cohorts that include severe cases with pre-infection samples were considered necessary. Contracting CD4+ clones appeared mostly in the CM and EM memory subsets, whereas CD8+ clones were enriched in EMRA. Balanced CD4/CD8 phenotypes were observed for clones contracting from day 15 to 85, whereas a bias towards CD4+ was observed for a second wave of clones expanding from day 15 to 37.

Ficoll-Paque density gradient centrifugation was the method used to isolate PBMCs. Sequencing was performed on an Illumina NovaSeq 6000. TCRalpha and TCRbeta cDNA libraries were constructed by 5'RACE with constant-segment primers, with sample barcodes and unique molecular identifiers being introduced. Trizol reagent was used to extract RNA from every sample. Amplification of the libraries took two PCR steps, and the second step added a second sample barcode plus Illumina TruSeq adapters. Sequencing of libraries was performed on an Illumina NovaSeq with 2 x 150 bp paired-end reads. The study's processing was this. The reads were demultiplexed and collapsed into UMI-guided consensus sequences using migec v1.2.7. Using mixcr v2.1.11, the UMI consensuses were aligned to TRA and TRB V and J templates and assembled into clonotypes. A clonotype was counted as expanded or contracted only when both edgeR and NoisET called the clonotype significant, with the noise models trained on biological replicates. edgeR calls used a false discovery rate-adjusted p below 0.01 and a log2 fold-change threshold of 1. PCA with hierarchical clustering of max-normalized trajectories of the 1000 most abundant clonotypes was used as exploratory dynamics analysis. The CD4 or CD8 phenotype of responding clones was assigned using the separately sequenced CD4+ and CD8+ repertoires. TCRdb reworked the public reads: Q25 trimming with fastp, MiXCR clone assembly, productive beta chains retained. Under each unique CDR3 protein, matching rows form one entry showing the most common genes and DNA. Clone size and V and J calls follow TCRdb, not the original study. This sample gives approximately 150,000 distinct CDR3 sequences in total; about 14% of them show up just once. Roughly 13% of the sample belongs to the ten largest clones.

This clonotype was observed a handful of times. There is no known antigen for this receptor. No base quality values were provided; no much bigger clone lies one nucleotide off. The sequencing input was PBMCs or a T cell subset sorted from them (not recorded which). The receptor comes from an adult woman who had mild COVID-19 (a few samples of this study predate the infection). The sample titles of this study are shuffled in the database, so cell type and time point are left out; the donor was told from shared clones.

The DNA sequence follows: TGTGCCAGCAGCTTAGATGGACAGCCAGGGGGCTACACCTTC. The resulting protein is CASSLDGQPGGYTF. The receptor chain draws on TRBV7-8 and TRBJ1-2, and TRBD1 may be the D gene, going by 6 matching bases. Spanning cysteine to phenylalanine, the CDR3 consists of 14 amino acids. The sequence is cut down to CDR3 DNA, 42 bases in frame from base 1. V is pared back by 1 base and J by 8 bases, with 14 bases lying between the germline termini. CDR1 SGHVS and CDR2 FQNEAQ were looked up in the germline V gene.